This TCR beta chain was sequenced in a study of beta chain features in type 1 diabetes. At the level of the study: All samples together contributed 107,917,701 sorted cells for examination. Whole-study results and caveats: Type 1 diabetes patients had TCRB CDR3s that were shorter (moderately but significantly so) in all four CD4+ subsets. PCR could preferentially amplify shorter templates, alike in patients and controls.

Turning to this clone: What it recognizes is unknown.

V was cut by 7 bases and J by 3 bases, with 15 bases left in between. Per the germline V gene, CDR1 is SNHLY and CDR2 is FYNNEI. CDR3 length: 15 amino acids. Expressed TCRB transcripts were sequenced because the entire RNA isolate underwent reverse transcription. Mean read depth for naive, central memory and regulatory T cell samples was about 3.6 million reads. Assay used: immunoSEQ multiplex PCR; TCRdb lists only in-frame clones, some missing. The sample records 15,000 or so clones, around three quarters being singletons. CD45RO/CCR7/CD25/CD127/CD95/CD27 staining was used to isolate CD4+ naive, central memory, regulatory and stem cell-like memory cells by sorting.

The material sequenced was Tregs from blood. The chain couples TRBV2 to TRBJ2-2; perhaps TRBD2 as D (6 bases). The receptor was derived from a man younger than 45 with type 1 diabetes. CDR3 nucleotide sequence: TGTGCCAGCAAAGAGACAACGGGGGACACCGGGGAGCTGTTTTTT. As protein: CASKETTGDTGELFF.